This entry concerns a single T cell receptor (beta chain). This clone was counted a single time. What antigen it recognizes has not been identified. The sample holds no much larger clone one base away, and base qualities are not on file. This specimen's time point label, interpreted: about 4 weeks on oral tofacitinib. The treatment or condition label of this sample denotes: oral pan-JAK inhibitor, 5-10 mg twice daily. From alopecia areata patients, peripheral blood was collected along with lesional scalp punch biopsies. After PBMCs were isolated by density centrifugation and stained for CD3, CD4 and CD8, a FACSAria was used to sort CD4+ and CD8+ T cells. This entry is derived from a study of CD8+ T cells in alopecia areata (dated by TCRdb to between 2017 and 2018). Background for the entire study: Treated patients were enrolled in an open-label pilot trial of oral tofacitinib at 5 to 10 mg twice daily for moderate-to-severe alopecia areata. Patients received tofacitinib for 6 to 18 months and were then followed off drug for 6 months to check for delayed response and recurrence. Disease severity in treated patients was measured with the SALT score, which quantifies the percentage of affected scalp surface area. To study T cell clonal expansion in alopecia areata, the researchers applied high-throughput TCRbeta sequencing to both the C3H/HeJ mouse model and human patients. Human TCRbeta sequencing covered scalp tissue and sorted CD4+ and CD8+ peripheral blood T cells from patchy and totalis/universalis alopecia areata patients and healthy controls. Tofacitinib-treated patients had biopsies at baseline and at 4 and 24 weeks of treatment, with a later scalp biopsy in several patients. Scalp clonality was compared among normal scalp (n=4), patchy alopecia areata scalp (n=8), and alopecia totalis/universalis scalp (n=8). RNA was extracted with the PAXgene miRNA kit for fixed scalp, the miRNeasy kit for PBMCs, and the RNeasy kit for mouse skin. TCRbeta CDR3 regions were amplified by immunoSEQ multiplex PCR with 35 Vbeta forward and 13 Jbeta reverse primers.

Broader findings and caveats from the paper: Many expanded lesional clones persisted in scalp and blood during tofacitinib treatment, which may partly explain relapse after stopping treatment. Because the treated cohort was small and had only one nonresponder, larger studies are needed to examine links between baseline CD8+ expansion and response. Compared with normal scalp, lesional scalp, particularly in alopecia totalis/universalis, had higher clonality and more expanded CD8+ clones, which suggests antigenic drive. Scalp clonality and the number of expanded CD8+ clones among the top 100 scalp clones were significantly decreased by tofacitinib. Resident alphabeta T cells in normal human skin are also sequenced, complicating scalp TCR repertoire analysis, unlike mouse skin dominated by gammadelta T cells. Shared TCR sequences between patients were less evident than in mice, which may be partly attributable to HLA diversity in the patient population.

Library preparation used the immunoSEQ multiplex PCR assay. To provide template for TCR sequencing, every sample had RNA extracted and reverse transcribed into cDNA. SuperScript III was used for first-strand cDNA synthesis, primed with a 2:1 mix of oligo-dT and random hexamers. A synthetic immune receptor repertoire was used to measure amplification bias, and any remaining bias was corrected computationally. As for the authors' bioinformatics: Raw reads were preprocessed to remove errors, and CDR3 was defined by IMGT conventions from the conserved cysteine to phenylalanine. Clonality was computed as 1 minus the Shannon entropy, with the entropy normalized by log2 of the number of productive unique TCRs. Whether scalp clones were CD4 or CD8 was inferred by matching scalp TCRbeta sequences against CD4 and CD8 repertoires sorted from blood. This is the immuneACCESS table as TCRdb keeps it, with only in-frame sequences that have V and J called. A part of the clones is gone; compared with another copy, unresolved V genes explain less than half, and the rest is unexplained. V, J and clone size reflect that table, while D and trimming were determined from the DNA. For this sample there are more than 200,000 clones; about 64% appear just once. 3.5% to 5% of the sample is in the top ten clones.

The TCR originated in a human donor with alopecia areata. Here the sequenced sample was CD4+ T cells sorted from blood, taken at week 4, from a patient treated with tofacitinib.

In nucleotides, the sequence is TGCGCCAGCAGCTCAAGGACTAGCGGGGGGTTAGGTAATGAGCAGTTCTTC. It encodes CASSSRTSGGLGNEQFF. Recombination linked TRBV5-1 to TRBJ2-1; 14 bases in between match TRBD2. V is pruned by 3 bases and J by 7 bases, leaving 9 bases of the junction without a gene match. The CDR3, from cysteine to phenylalanine, totals 17 residues. Only CDR3 DNA is held: 51 bases, read in frame from base 1. The CDR1 and CDR2 encoded by the germline V gene are SGHRS and YFSETQ.